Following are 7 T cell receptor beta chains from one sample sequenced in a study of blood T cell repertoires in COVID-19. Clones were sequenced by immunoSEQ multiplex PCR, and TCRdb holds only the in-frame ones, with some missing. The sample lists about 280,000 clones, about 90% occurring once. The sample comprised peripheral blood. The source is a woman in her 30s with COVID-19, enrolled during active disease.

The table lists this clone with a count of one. The CDR3: CASSSRMRRGGSTDTQYF. The CDR3 DNA sequence: TGTGCCAGCAGCTCCCGGATGAGACGGGGGGGAAGCACAGATACGCAGTATTTT. The J gene is TRBJ2-3, the V gene TRBV11-2, with TRBD2 matching over 8 bases. The CDR3 is 18 amino acids. V gave up 4 bases and J gave up 0 bases; unmatched junction bases: 12. Germline V CDR1 and CDR2: SGHAT, FQNNGV.

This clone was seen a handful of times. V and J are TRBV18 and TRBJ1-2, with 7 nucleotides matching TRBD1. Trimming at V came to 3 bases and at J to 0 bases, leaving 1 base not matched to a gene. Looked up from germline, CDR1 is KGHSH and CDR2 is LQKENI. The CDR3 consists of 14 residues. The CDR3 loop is CASSPTGANYGYTF. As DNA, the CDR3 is TGTGCCAGCTCACCTACAGGGGCTAACTATGGCTACACCTTC. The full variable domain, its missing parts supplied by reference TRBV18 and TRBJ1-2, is NAGVMQNPRHLVRRRGQEARLRCSPMKGHSHVYWYRQLPEEGLKFMVYLQKENIIDESGMPKERFSAEFPKEGPSILRIQQVVRGDSAAYFCASSPTGANYGYTFGSGTRLTVV.

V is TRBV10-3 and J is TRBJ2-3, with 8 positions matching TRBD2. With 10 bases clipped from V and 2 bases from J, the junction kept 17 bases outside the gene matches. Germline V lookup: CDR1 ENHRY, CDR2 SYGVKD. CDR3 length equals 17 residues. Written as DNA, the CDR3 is TGTGCCACGGAGGAAGGGGGTAGCGGGGTGCTCACAGATACGCAGTATTTT. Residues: CATEEGGSGVLTDTQYF.

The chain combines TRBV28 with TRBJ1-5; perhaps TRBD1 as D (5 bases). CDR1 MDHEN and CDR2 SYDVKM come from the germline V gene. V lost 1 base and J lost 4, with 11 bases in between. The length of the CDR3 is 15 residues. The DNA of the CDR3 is TGTGCCAGCAGTTTATTCCCCGACAGAAATCAGCCCCAGCATTTT. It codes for CASSLFPDRNQPQHF.

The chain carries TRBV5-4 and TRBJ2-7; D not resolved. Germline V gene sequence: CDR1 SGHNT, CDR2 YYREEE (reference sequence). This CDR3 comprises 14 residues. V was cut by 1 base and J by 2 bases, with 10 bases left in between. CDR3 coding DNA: TGTGCCAGCAGCTTGTATCCAGGCCCCTACGAGCAGTACTTC. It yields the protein CASSLYPGPYEQYF.

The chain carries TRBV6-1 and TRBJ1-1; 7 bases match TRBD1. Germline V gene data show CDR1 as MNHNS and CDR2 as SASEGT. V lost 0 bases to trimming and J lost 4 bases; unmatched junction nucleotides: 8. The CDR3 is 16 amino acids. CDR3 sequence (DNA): TGTGCCAGCAGTGAAGCCCGGGACAGTTATGTCACTGAAGCTTTCTTT. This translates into CASSEARDSYVTEAFF.

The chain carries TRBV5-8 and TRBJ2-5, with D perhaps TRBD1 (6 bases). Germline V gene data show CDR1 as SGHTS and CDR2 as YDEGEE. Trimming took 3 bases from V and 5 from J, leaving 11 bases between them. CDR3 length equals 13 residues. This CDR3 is CASSYQGFETQYF. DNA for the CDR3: TGTGCCAGCAGCTACCAGGGGTTTGAGACCCAGTACTTC.